Shown below are 19 T cell receptor beta chains from a single sample sequenced in a study of T-cell reconstitution after alpha-beta-depleted transplantation in children. Unique molecular identifiers were incorporated during preparation of the TCRbeta library. Each CDR3 protein gets one entry after TCRdb re-called the PCR reads with MiXCR. Of roughly 670,000 distinct CDR3 sequences in the sample, under 15% were seen once. The source was PBMCs, collected before TCRalphabeta/CD19-depleted stem cell transplant. The receptors shown here come from a girl aged 2 to 10 with congenital amegakaryocytic thrombocytopenia, due to receive a stem cell transplant.

The genes are TRBV30 and TRBJ2-7; the D is unclear. CDR1 and CDR2 (germline): GTSNPN, SVGIG (reference sequence). The CDR3 has 13 amino acids. Trimming took off 0 bases at V and 3 bases at J, with 9 bases between the two ends. The CDR3 DNA follows: TGTGCCTGGAGTGTTAAGGACGGCTACGAGCAGTACTTC. The encoded protein is CAWSVKDGYEQYF.

The table lists this clonotype with many counts. V is TRBV5-1 and J is TRBJ2-1, with 7 bases that match TRBD2. The V gene end was trimmed by 4 bases and the J gene end by 8 bases; junction bases not matched to a gene: 9. The CDR3 sequence is 14 residues long. CDR1 is SGHRS, CDR2 YFSETQ, per germline. This CDR3 reads CASSNGTKVHEQFF. The CDR3 nucleotides are TGCGCCAGCAGCAACGGGACTAAAGTCCATGAGCAGTTCTTC.

This clonotype has ten or more counts. The chain couples TRBV5-5 to TRBJ2-1; unclear D gene. Germline V gene sequence: CDR1 SGHKS, CDR2 YYEKEE (reference sequence). Trimming removed 0 bases at V and 4 bases at J, with 11 bases between. This CDR3 has 15 amino acids. CDR3 sequence: CASSLGLGFYNEQFF. CDR3 DNA sequence: TGTGCCAGCAGCTTGGGTCTCGGGTTTTACAATGAGCAGTTCTTC.

In DNA, the CDR3 is TGTGCCAGCAGTGTATATAGCGGGAGGCACCCTTACAATGAGCAGTTCTTC. It encodes CASSVYSGRHPYNEQFF. This rearrangement joins TRBV27 to TRBJ2-1; 10 nucleotides align to TRBD2. CDR3 length: 17 amino acids. J gave up 4 bases and V 5 bases, and 11 bases lay outside the gene matches. Germline V gene lookup returns CDR1 MNHEY and CDR2 SMNVEV (reference sequence).

Only a few counts were recorded for this clonotype. The V gene is TRBV3-1, the J gene TRBJ1-2; D is ambiguous. Trimming removed 2 bases at V and 2 bases at J, with 21 bases between. CDR1 LGHDT and CDR2 YNNKEL come from the germline V gene (reference sequence). CDR3 length: 18 amino acids. The CDR3 loop reads CASSQNLAHEDLNYGYTF. The DNA of the CDR3 is TGTGCCAGCAGCCAAAACTTGGCCCACGAAGACCTAAACTATGGCTACACCTTC.

The J gene is TRBJ1-6, the V gene TRBV5-5, with TRBD1 matching over 8 bases. The germline V gene has CDR1 SGHKS and CDR2 YYEKEE (reference sequence). The CDR3 consists of 14 residues. V trimming: 4 bases; J trimming: 8 bases; junction bases outside the gene matches: 5. CDR3 sequence reads: CASSDRGGYSPLHF. CDR3 coding DNA: TGTGCCAGCAGCGACAGGGGAGGATATTCACCCCTCCACTTT.

This rearrangement joins TRBV14 to TRBJ2-1, with TRBD2 matching 8 bases. V was clipped by 4 bases and J by 6 bases; unmatched bases: 11. This CDR3 region has 16 residues. CDR1 is SGHDN, CDR2 FVKESK, per germline. The CDR3 is CASSPLFSGRPNEQFF. The CDR3 bases are TGTGCCAGCAGCCCCCTTTTCAGCGGGAGACCCAATGAGCAGTTCTTC. The full variable domain, completed using reference TRBV14 and TRBJ2-1, is EAGVTQFPSHSVIEKGQTVTLRCDPISGHDNLYWYRRVMGKEIKFLLHFVKESKQDESGMPNNRFLAERTGGTYSTLKVQPAELEDSGVYFCASSPLFSGRPNEQFFGPGTRLTVL.

This clonotype was observed at least ten times. V gene TRBV29-1 combines with J gene TRBJ2-7, with unresolved D. Germline CDR1 and CDR2: SQVTM and ANQGSEA. The length of the CDR3 is 12 residues. V was shortened by 6 bases and J by 4 bases, with 13 bases between the two germline ends. DNA for the CDR3: TGCAGCGTCGTGACTGGTCCGTACGAGCAGTACTTC. It encodes CSVVTGPYEQYF.

This clonotype was picked up many times. V is TRBV27 and J is TRBJ2-1; D remains unclear. The CDR3 loop spans 15 amino acids. V gave up 3 bases and J gave up 0 bases, with 9 bases separating them. Germline loops: CDR1 MNHEY, CDR2 SMNVEV (reference sequence). CDR3 sequence reads: CASSFDVNSYNEQFF. CDR3 DNA: TGTGCCAGCAGTTTCGACGTAAACTCCTACAATGAGCAGTTCTTC.

The rearrangement uses TRBV6-1 and TRBJ2-7; TRBD2 agrees at 13 bases. Germline-derived CDR1 and CDR2 are MNHNS and SASEGT. The junction had 9 bases not matched to a gene; V was cut back by 2 bases and J by 5 bases. The CDR3 runs to 17 residues. DNA of the CDR3: TGTGCCAGCAGTGAACCGGGACTAGCGGGGCGGGAAGACGAGCAGTACTTC. Translation: CASSEPGLAGREDEQYF.

This clonotype was counted a few times. The chain links TRBV11-2 to TRBJ2-3, with D perhaps TRBD1 or TRBD2 (5 bases each). V gave up 5 bases and J gave up 14 bases, with 11 bases separating them. The CDR3 contains 10 residues. CDR1 is SGHAT and CDR2 is FQNNGV in the germline V gene. CDR3 sequence reads: CASSGTGPYF. The DNA for the CDR3 is TGTGCCAGCAGCGGAACGGGACCGTATTTT.

The chain links TRBV20-1 to TRBJ1-5, with 8 bases that match TRBD1. Germline V lookup: CDR1 DFQATT, CDR2 SNEGSKA (reference sequence). This CDR3 spans 12 amino acids. The V segment lost 6 bases and the J segment 6 bases; nucleotides outside the gene matches: 4. The DNA of the CDR3 is TGCAGTGCATGGACAGGGAGTCAGCCCCAGCATTTT. This gives the protein CSAWTGSQPQHF.

This clonotype has a handful of counts. The rearrangement joins TRBV19 to TRBJ1-1, with D possibly being TRBD1 (5 bases). This CDR3 region has 16 residues. V was trimmed by 3 bases and J by 0 bases, leaving 14 bases between them. The germline CDR1 and CDR2 sequences are LNHDA and SQIVND (reference sequence). The chain's CDR3 is CASSISFGGMNTEAFF. In DNA, the CDR3 is TGTGCCAGTAGTATTTCTTTCGGGGGAATGAACACTGAAGCTTTCTTT.

A few counts support this clonotype. V gene TRBV20-1 combines with J gene TRBJ2-1; D might be TRBD2 (6 bases). Germline V gene lookup returns CDR1 DFQATT and CDR2 SNEGSKA (reference sequence). There are 17 residues in the CDR3. V was shortened by 1 base and J by 0 bases, with 16 bases between the two germline ends. The CDR3 sequence is CSARGGDTLRSYNEQFF. The CDR3 nucleotides read TGCAGTGCTAGAGGGGGGGATACCCTACGCTCCTACAATGAGCAGTTCTTC.

This clonotype was seen at least ten times. V gene TRBV20-1 combines with J gene TRBJ2-7; a possible D gene is TRBD1 (5 bases). Germline V gene lookup returns CDR1 DFQATT and CDR2 SNEGSKA (reference sequence). V gave up 5 bases and J gave up 4 bases, with 15 bases separating them. CDR3 length equals 13 residues. The CDR3 DNA is TGCAGTGCTGGAGTAGCAGGGAAATACGAGCAGTACTTC. It yields the protein CSAGVAGKYEQYF.

This clonotype has a handful of counts. The gene calls are TRBV6-1 and TRBJ2-7; D unresolved. Trimming left V 1 base short and J 3 bases short, with 22 bases between. The V gene's germline CDR1 is MNHNS and CDR2 SASEGT. The CDR3 covers 18 residues. The CDR3 loop is CASSEDSFGPLNFYEQYF. The CDR3 DNA is TGTGCCAGCAGTGAAGATTCCTTTGGACCCCTCAATTTCTACGAGCAGTACTTC.

This clonotype was seen repeatedly, ten times or more. This sequence joins TRBV15 and TRBJ2-1, with D perhaps matching TRBD2 (6 bases). Trimming left V 0 bases short and J 5 bases short, with 17 bases between. Looked up from germline, CDR1 is LNHNV and CDR2 is YYDKDF (reference sequence). CDR3 size: 17 residues. The CDR3 sequence is CATSRDRWGERNNEQFF. CDR3 in DNA: TGTGCCACCAGCAGAGATCGGTGGGGGGAGAGAAACAATGAGCAGTTCTTC. The variable domain in full, with the rest retrieved from reference TRBV15 and TRBJ2-1, is DAMVIQNPRYQVTQFGKPVTLSCSQTLNHNVMYWYQQKSSQAPKLLFHYYDKDFNNEADTPDNFQSRRPNTSFCFLDIRSPGLGDTAMYLCATSRDRWGERNNEQFFGPGTRLTVL.

This clonotype showed up just a few times. The genes are TRBV19 and TRBJ2-1, with D maybe TRBD2 (5 bases). The length of the CDR3 is 19 residues. Germline-derived CDR1 and CDR2 are LNHDA and SQIVND (reference sequence). V lost 4 bases and J 8 bases, leaving 30 bases between the germline ends. The CDR3 DNA reads TGTGCCAGTAGTACCACAAAACACCCTTTACTAGTTGTTTCTCATGAGCAGTTCTTC. Translated, it gives CASSTTKHPLLVVSHEQFF.

This clonotype was seen ten or more times. The CDR3 loop is CSAIGLQETQYF. CDR3 DNA: TGCAGTGCTATAGGGCTTCAAGAGACCCAGTACTTC. This rearrangement joins TRBV20-1 to TRBJ2-5; D gene ambiguous. In germline, CDR1 is DFQATT, CDR2 SNEGSKA (reference sequence). CDR3 length equals 12 residues. Deletions cut 4 bases from V and 2 bases from J, with 8 bases between.